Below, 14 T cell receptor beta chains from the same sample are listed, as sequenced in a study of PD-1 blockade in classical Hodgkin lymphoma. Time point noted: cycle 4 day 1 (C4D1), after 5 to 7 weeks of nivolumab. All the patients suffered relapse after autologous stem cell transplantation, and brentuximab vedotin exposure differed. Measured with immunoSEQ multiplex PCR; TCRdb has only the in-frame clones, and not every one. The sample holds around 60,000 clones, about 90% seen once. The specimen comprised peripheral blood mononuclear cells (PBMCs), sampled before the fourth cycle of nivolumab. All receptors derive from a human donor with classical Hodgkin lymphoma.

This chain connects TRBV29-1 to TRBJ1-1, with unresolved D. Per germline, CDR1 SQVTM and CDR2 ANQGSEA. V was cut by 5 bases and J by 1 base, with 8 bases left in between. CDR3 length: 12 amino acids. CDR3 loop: CSVPSPNTEAFF. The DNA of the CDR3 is TGCAGCGTTCCATCCCCGAACACTGAAGCTTTCTTT.

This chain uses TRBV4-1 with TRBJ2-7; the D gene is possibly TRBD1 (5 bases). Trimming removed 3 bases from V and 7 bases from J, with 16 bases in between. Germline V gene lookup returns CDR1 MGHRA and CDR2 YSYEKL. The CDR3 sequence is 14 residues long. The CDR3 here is CASSHEQDNLEQYF. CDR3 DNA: TGCGCCAGCAGCCATGAGCAGGACAACTTGGAGCAGTACTTC.

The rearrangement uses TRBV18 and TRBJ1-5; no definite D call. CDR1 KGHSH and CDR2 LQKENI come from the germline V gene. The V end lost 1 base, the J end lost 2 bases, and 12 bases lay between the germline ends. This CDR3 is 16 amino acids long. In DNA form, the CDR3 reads TGTGCCAGCTCACCACTGGAGTTGTCCGGCAATCAGCCCCAGCATTTT. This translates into CASSPLELSGNQPQHF.

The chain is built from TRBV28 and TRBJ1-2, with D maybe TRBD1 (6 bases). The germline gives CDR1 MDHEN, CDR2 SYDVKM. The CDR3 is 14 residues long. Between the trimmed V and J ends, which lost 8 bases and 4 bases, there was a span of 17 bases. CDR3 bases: TGTGCCAGCGGACAGCCGGGCGGTGGCTATGGCTACACCTTC. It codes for CASGQPGGGYGYTF.

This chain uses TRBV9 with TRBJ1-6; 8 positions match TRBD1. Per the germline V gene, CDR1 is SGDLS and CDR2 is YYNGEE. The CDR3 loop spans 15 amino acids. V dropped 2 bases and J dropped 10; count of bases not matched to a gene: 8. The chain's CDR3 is CASSVAGTGQSPLHF. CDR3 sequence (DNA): TGTGCCAGCAGCGTGGCCGGGACAGGACAATCACCCCTCCACTTT.

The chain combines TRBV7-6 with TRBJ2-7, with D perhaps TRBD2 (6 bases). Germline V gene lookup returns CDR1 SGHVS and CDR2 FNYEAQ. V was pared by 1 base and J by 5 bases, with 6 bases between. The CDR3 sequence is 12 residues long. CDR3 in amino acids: CASSLGGDEQYF. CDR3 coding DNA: TGTGCCAGCAGCTTAGGGGGGGACGAGCAGTACTTC. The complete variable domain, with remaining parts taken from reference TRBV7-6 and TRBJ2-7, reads GAGVSQSPRYKVTKRGQDVALRCDPISGHVSLYWYRQALGQGPEFLTYFNYEAQQDKSGLPNDRFSAERPEGSISTLTIQRTEQRDSAMYRCASSLGGDEQYFGPGTRLTVT.

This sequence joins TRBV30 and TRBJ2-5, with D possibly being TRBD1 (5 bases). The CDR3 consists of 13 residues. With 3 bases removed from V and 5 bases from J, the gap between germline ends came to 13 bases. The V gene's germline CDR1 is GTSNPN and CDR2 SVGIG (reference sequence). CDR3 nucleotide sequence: TGTGCCTGGAGCGTAGCTTCAGGGGAGACCCAGTACTTC. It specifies CAWSVASGETQYF.

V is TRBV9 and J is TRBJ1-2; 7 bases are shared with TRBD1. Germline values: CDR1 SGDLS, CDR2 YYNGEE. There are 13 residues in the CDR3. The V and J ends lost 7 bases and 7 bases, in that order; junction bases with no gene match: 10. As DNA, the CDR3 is TGTGCCAGCTGGTCCGACAGGGATGCTGGCTACACCTTC. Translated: CASWSDRDAGYTF.

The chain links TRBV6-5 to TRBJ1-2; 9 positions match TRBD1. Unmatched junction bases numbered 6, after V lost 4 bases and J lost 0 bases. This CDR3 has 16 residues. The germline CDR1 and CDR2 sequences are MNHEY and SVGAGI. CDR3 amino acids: CASSLHRGPPNYGYTF. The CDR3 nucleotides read TGTGCCAGCAGTTTACACAGGGGGCCCCCTAACTATGGCTACACCTTC.

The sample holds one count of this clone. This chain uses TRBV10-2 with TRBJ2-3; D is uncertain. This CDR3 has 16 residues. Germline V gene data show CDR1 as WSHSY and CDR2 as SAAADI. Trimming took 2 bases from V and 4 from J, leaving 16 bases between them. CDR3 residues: CASSELSRGIADTQYF. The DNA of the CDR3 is TGCGCCAGCAGTGAGCTGAGCAGAGGTATCGCAGATACGCAGTATTTT.

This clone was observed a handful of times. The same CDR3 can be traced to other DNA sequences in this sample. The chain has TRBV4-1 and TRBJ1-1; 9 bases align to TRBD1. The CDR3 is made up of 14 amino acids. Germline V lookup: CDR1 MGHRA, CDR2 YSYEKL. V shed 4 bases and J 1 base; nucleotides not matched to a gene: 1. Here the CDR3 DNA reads TGCGCCAGCAGCCGGACAGGGGCGAACACTGAAGCTTTCTTT. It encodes CASSRTGANTEAFF.

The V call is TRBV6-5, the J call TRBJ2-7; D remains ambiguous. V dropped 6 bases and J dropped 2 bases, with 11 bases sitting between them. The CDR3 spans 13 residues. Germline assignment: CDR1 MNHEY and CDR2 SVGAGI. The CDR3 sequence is CASRAGGTYEQYF. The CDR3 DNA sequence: TGTGCCAGCAGGGCCGGTGGTACCTACGAGCAGTACTTC.

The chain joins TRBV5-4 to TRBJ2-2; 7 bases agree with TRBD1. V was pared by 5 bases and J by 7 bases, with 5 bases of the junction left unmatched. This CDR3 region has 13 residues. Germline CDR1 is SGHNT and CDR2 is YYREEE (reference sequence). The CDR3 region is CASRRGQGGELFF. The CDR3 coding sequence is TGTGCCAGCAGGAGGGGGCAAGGCGGGGAGCTGTTTTTT.

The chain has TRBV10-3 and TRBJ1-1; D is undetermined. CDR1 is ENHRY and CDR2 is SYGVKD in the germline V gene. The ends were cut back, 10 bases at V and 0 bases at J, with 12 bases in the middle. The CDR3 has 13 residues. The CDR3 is CATKNELNTEAFF. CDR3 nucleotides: TGTGCCACCAAGAACGAACTGAACACTGAAGCTTTCTTT.